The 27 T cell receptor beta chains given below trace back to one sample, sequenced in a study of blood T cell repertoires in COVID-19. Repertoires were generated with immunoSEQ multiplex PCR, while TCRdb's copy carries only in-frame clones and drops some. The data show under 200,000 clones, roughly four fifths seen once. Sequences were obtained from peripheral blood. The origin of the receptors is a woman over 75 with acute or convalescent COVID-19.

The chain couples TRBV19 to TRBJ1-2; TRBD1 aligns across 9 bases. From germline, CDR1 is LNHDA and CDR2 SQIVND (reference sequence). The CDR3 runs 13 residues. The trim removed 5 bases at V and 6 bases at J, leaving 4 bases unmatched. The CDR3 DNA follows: TGTGCCAGTAGTTTACAGGGGGCGCATGGCTACACCTTC. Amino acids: CASSLQGAHGYTF.

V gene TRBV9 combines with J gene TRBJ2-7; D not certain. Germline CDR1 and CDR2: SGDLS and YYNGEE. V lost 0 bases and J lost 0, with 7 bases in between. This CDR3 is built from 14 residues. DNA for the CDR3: TGTGCCAGCAGCGTAGATGAGAGCTCCTACGAGCAGTACTTC. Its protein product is CASSVDESSYEQYF. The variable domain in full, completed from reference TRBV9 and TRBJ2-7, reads DSGVTQTPKHLITATGQRVTLRCSPRSGDLSVYWYQQSLDQGLQFLIQYYNGEERAKGNILERFSAQQFPDLHSELNLSSLELGDSALYFCASSVDESSYEQYFGPGTRLTVT.

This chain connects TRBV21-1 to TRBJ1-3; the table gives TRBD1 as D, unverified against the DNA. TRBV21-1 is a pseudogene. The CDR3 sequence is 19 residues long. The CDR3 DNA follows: TGTGCCAGCAGCCCCCCGGGACAGGGCCCCTCTCTAGGGGGAAACACCATATATTTT. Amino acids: CASSPPGQGPSLGGNTIYF.

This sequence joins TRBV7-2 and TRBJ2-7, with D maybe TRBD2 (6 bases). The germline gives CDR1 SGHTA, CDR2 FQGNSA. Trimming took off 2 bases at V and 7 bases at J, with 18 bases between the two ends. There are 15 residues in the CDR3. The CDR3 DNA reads TGTGCCAGCAGCTTACGGGACTCGACTTTTGGGGAGCAGTACTTC. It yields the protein CASSLRDSTFGEQYF.

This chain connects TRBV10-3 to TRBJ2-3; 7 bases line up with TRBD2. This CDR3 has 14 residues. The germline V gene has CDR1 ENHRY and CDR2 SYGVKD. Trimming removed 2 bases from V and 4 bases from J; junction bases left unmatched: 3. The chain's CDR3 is CAISEGGGSDTQYF. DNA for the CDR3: TGTGCCATCAGTGAGGGGGGGGGATCAGATACGCAGTATTTT.

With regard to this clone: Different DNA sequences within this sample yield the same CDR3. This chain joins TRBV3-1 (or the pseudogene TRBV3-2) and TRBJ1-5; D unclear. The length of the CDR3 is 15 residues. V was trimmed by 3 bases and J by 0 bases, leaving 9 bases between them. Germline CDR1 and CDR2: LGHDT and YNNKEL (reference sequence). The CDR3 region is CASSQSPNSNQPQHF. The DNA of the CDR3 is TGTGCCAGCAGCCAGTCCCCCAATAGCAATCAGCCCCAGCATTTT.

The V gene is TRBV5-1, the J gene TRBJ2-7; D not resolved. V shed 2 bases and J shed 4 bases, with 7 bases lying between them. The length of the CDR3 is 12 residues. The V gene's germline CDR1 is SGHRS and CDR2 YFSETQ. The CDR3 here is CASSLNGYEQYF. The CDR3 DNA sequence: TGCGCCAGCAGCTTAAACGGTTACGAGCAGTACTTC.

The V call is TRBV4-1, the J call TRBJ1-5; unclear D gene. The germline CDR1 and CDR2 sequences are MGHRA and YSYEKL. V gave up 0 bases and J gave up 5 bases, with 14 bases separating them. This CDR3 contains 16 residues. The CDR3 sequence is CASSQDPGGSDQPQHF. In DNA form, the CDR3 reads TGCGCCAGCAGCCAAGACCCAGGCGGGTCGGATCAGCCCCAGCATTTT.

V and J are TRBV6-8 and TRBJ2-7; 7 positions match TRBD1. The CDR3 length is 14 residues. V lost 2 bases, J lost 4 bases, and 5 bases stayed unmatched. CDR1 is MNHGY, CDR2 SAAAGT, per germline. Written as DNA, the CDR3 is TGTGCCAGCAGTTACCCCCGACAGGGTTACGAGCAGTACTTC. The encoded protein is CASSYPRQGYEQYF.

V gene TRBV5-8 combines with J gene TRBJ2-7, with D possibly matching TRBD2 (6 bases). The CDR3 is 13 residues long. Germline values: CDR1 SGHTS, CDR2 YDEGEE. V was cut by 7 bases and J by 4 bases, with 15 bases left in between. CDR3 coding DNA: TGTGCCAGCGGGCGGGACTGGAATTACGAGCAGTACTTC. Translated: CASGRDWNYEQYF.

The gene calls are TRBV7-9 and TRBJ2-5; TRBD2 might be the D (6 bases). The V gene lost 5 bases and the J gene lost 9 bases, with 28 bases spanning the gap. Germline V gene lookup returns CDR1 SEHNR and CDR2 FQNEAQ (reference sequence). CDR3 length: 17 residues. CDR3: CASSPSRGRVRTGAQYF. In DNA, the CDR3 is TGTGCCAGCAGCCCCTCGAGGGGACGGGTTAGAACGGGGGCCCAGTACTTC. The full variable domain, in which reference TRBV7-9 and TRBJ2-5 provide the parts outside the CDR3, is DTGVSQNPRHKITKRGQNVTFRCDPISEHNRLYWYRQTLGQGPEFLTYFQNEAQLEKSRLLSDRFSAERPKGSFSTLEIQRTEQGDSAMYLCASSPSRGRVRTGAQYFGPGTRLLVL.

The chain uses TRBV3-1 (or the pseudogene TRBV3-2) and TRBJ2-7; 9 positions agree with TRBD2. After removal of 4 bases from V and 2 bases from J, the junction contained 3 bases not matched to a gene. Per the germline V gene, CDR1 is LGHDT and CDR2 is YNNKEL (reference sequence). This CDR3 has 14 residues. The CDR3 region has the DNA TGTGCCAGCAGCCGGACTAGCGAGGCCTACGAGCAGTACTTC. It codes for CASSRTSEAYEQYF.

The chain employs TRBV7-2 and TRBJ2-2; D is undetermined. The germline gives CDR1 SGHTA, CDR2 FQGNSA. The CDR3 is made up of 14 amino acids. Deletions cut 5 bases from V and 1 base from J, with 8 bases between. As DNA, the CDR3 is TGTGCCAGCAGCCTGCACTTGAACACCGGGGAGCTGTTTTTT. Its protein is CASSLHLNTGELFF.

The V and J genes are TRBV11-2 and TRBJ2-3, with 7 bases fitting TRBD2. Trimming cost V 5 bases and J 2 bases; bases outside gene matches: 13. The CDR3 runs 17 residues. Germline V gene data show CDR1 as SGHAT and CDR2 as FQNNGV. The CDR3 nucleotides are TGTGCCAGCAGCCGATATCTAGCGGATATTTCCACAGATACGCAGTATTTT. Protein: CASSRYLADISTDTQYF.

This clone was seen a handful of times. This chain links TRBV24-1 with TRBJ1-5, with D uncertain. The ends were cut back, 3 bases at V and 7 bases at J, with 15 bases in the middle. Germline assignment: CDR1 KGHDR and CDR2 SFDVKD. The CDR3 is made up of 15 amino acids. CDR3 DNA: TGTGCCACCAGTGATGGGAAGAGGGAGGGACAGCCCCAGCATTTT. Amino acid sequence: CATSDGKREGQPQHF.

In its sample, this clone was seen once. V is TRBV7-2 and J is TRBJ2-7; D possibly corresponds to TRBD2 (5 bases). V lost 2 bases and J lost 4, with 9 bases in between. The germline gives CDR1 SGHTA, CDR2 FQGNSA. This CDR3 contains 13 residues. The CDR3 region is CASSLLGLYEQYF. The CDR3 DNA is TGTGCCAGCAGCTTACTCGGACTTTACGAGCAGTACTTC.

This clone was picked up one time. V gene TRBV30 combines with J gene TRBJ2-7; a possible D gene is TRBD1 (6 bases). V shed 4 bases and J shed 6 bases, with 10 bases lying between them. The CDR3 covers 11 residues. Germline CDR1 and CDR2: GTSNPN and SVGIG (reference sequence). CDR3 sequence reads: CAWNHRAEQYF. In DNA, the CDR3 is TGTGCCTGGAATCACAGGGCCGAGCAGTACTTC.

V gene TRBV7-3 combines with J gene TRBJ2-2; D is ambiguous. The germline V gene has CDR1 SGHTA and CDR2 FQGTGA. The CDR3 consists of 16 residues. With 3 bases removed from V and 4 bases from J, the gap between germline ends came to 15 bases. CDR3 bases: TGTGCCAGCAGCTTTTTTAGCAACGTTGGCACCGGGGAGCTGTTTTTT. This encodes CASSFFSNVGTGELFF.

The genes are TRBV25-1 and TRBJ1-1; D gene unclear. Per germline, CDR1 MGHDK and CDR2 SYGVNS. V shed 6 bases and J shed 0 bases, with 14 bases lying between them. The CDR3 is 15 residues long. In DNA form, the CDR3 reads TGTGCCAGCAGGACCTCAGGCAGATTGAACACTGAAGCTTTCTTT. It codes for CASRTSGRLNTEAFF.

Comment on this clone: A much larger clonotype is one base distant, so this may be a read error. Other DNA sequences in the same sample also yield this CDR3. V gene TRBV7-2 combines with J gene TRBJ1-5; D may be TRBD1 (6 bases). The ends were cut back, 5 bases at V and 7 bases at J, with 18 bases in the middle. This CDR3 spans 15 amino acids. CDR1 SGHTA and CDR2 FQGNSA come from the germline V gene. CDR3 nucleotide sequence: TGTGCCAGCAGCCCAAAGGGGGGGGGCGGGCAGCCCCAGCATTTT. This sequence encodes CASSPKGGGGQPQHF.

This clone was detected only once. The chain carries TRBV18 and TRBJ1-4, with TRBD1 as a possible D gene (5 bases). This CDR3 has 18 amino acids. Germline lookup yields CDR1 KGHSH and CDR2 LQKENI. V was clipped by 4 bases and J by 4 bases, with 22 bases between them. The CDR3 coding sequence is TGTGCCAGCTCACTTTGGGCGGCGGGGGAGGGTATTAATGAAAAACTGTTTTTT. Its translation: CASSLWAAGEGINEKLFF.

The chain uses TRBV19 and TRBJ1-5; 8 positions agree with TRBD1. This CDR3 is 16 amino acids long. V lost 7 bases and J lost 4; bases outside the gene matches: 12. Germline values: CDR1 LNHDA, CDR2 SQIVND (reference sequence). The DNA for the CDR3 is TGTGCCAGTACCCCCCAAACAGGGGGTCCTAATCAGCCCCAGCATTTT. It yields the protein CASTPQTGGPNQPQHF. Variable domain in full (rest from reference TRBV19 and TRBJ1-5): DGGITQSPKYLFRKEGQNVTLSCEQNLNHDAMYWYRQDPGQGLRLIYYSQIVNDFQKGDIAEGYSVSREKKESFPLTVTSAQKNPTAFYLCASTPQTGGPNQPQHFGDGTRLSIL.

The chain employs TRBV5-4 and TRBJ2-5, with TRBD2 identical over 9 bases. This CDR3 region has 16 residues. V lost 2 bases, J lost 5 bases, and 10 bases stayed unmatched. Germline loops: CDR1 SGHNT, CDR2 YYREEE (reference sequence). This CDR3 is CASSFQIAGAGETQYF. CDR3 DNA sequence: TGTGCCAGCAGCTTCCAAATAGCGGGGGCGGGGGAGACCCAGTACTTC.

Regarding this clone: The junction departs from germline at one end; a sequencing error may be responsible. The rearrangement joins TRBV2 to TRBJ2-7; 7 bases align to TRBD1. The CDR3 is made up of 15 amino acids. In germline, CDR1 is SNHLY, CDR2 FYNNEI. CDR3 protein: CASREGQALAYEQYF. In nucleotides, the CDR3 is TGTGCCAGCAGAGAAGGACAGGCCTTAGCCTACGAGCAGTACTTC.

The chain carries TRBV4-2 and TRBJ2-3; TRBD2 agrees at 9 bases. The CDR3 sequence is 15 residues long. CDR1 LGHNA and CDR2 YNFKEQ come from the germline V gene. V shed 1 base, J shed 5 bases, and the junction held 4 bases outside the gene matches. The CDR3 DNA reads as TGTGCCAGCAGCCAAGTCAGCGGGGGGCAAGATACGCAGTATTTT. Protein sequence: CASSQVSGGQDTQYF.

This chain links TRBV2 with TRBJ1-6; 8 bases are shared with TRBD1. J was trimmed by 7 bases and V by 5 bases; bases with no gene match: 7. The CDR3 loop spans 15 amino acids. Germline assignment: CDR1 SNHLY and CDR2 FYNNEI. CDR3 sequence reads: CASSPARQGNSPLHF. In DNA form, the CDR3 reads TGTGCCAGCAGTCCAGCGAGACAGGGGAATTCACCCCTCCACTTT.

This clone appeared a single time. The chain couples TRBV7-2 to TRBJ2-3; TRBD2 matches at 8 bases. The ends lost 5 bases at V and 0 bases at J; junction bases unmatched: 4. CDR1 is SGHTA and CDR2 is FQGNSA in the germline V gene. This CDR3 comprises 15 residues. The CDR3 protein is CASSSSGTSTDTQYF. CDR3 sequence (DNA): TGTGCCAGCAGCAGTAGCGGGACTAGCACAGATACGCAGTATTTT.